These 31 T cell receptor beta chains originate from one sample sequenced in a study of T cell repertoires in cytomegalovirus infection. No antigens are known for them. TCRdb processed the reads anew with MiXCR; each CDR3 protein has one entry. The profile shows about 700,000 distinct CDR3 sequences, about 30% of them singletons. The source was cultured PBMCs, collected from culture after CMV antigen stimulation. Receptors were obtained from a human donor in good health (CMV status not recorded). Some clones in this sample may be carry-over from other donors' samples.

This sequence joins TRBV2 and TRBJ1-5, with 8 bases fitting TRBD1. The germline gives CDR1 SNHLY, CDR2 FYNNEI. V trimming: 4 bases; J trimming: 4 bases; junction bases outside the gene matches: 6. This CDR3 region has 15 residues. CDR3 bases: TGTGCCAGCAGTGTTCCAGGGGGCGGTAATCAGCCCCAGCATTTT. Its protein is CASSVPGGGNQPQHF.

The V gene is TRBV3-1, the J gene TRBJ2-1, with unresolved D. The CDR3 sequence is 14 residues long. Trimming removed 3 bases from V and 5 bases from J, with 11 bases in between. CDR1 and CDR2 (germline): LGHDT, YNNKEL (reference sequence). The CDR3 loop is CASSHSRVNNEQFF. The CDR3 region has the DNA TGTGCCAGCAGCCACAGCAGAGTAAACAATGAGCAGTTCTTC.

This clonotype was detected only once. The V call is TRBV27, the J call TRBJ2-1; tentatively, D is TRBD1 (6 bases). The germline CDR1 and CDR2 sequences are MNHEY and SMNVEV (reference sequence). The ends were cut back, 3 bases at V and 4 bases at J, with 10 bases in the middle. CDR3 length: 14 residues. The CDR3 DNA is TGTGCCAGCAGTTTCGGACAGCCTTACAATGAGCAGTTCTTC. Its translation is CASSFGQPYNEQFF.

In its sample, this clonotype was seen a few times. The chain uses TRBV20-1 and TRBJ1-1, with D maybe TRBD1 (6 bases). Trimming shortened V by 5 bases and J by 5 bases, and 24 bases separated the two germline ends. Germline lookup yields CDR1 DFQATT and CDR2 SNEGSKA (reference sequence). The CDR3 loop spans 16 amino acids. CDR3 bases: TGCAGTGCTTCGAGAGTCCTGATCAGGGGAGGGACTGAAGCTTTCTTT. Translated: CSASRVLIRGGTEAFF.

This clonotype was counted between two and nine times. This chain joins TRBV7-2 and TRBJ1-6; D gene ambiguous. V was cut by 8 bases and J by 0 bases, with 11 bases left in between. Germline-derived CDR1 and CDR2 are SGHTA and FQGNSA. The length of the CDR3 is 15 residues. The CDR3 sequence is CASCHRSSYNSPLHF. CDR3 in DNA: TGTGCCAGCTGCCATAGGAGCTCCTATAATTCACCCCTCCACTTT.

CDR3 loop: CSARDGGTRVFADTQYF. CDR3 DNA sequence: TGCAGTGCTAGAGATGGGGGGACACGAGTTTTCGCAGATACGCAGTATTTT. The gene calls are TRBV20-1 and TRBJ2-3; D may be TRBD1 or TRBD2 (6 bases each). Deletions cut 0 bases from V and 4 bases from J, with 20 bases between. In germline, CDR1 is DFQATT, CDR2 SNEGSKA (reference sequence). The length of the CDR3 is 17 residues.

The chain carries TRBV20-1 and TRBJ1-2; tentatively, D is TRBD1 (6 bases). Germline CDR1 DFQATT, CDR2 SNEGSKA (reference sequence). The ends were cut back, 6 bases at V and 4 bases at J, with 15 bases in the middle. The CDR3 loop spans 13 amino acids. In DNA form, the CDR3 reads TGCAGTGCCGCCGGTCAGGGGCCCTATGGCTACACCTTC. Encoded protein: CSAAGQGPYGYTF.

The rearrangement uses TRBV19 and TRBJ1-3; D is undetermined. This CDR3 is 14 amino acids long. The germline CDR1 and CDR2 sequences are LNHDA and SQIVND (reference sequence). The V gene lost 6 bases and the J gene lost 0 bases, with 9 bases spanning the gap. As DNA, the CDR3 is TGTGCCAGTAGCAGCAGCGGCTCTGGAAACACCATATATTTT. It specifies CASSSSGSGNTIYF.

The J gene is TRBJ2-3, the V gene TRBV7-8, with D maybe TRBD2 (6 bases). V lost 4 bases, J lost 1 base, and 12 bases lay in between. Per germline, CDR1 SGHVS and CDR2 FQNEAQ. This CDR3 comprises 15 residues. DNA for the CDR3: TGTGCCAGCAGCTCAGTCCCGGGAGGCACAGATACGCAGTATTTT. It codes for CASSSVPGGTDTQYF.

This clonotype was counted a few times. The chain is built from TRBV7-8 and TRBJ1-6, with 9 positions matching TRBD1. Germline values: CDR1 SGHVS, CDR2 FQNEAQ. There are 15 residues in the CDR3. Unmatched junction bases numbered 7, after V lost 6 bases and J lost 7 bases. The CDR3 nucleotides are TGTGCCAGCAGGCAGACCGGGACAGGGAATTCACCCCTCCACTTT. This encodes CASRQTGTGNSPLHF.

In its sample, this clonotype was seen a few times. The chain has TRBV7-2 and TRBJ2-1, with D perhaps matching TRBD1 or TRBD2 (5 bases each). CDR3 length: 14 amino acids. Trimming took off 5 bases at V and 0 bases at J, with 8 bases between the two ends. The V gene's germline CDR1 is SGHTA and CDR2 FQGNSA. CDR3 DNA: TGTGCCAGCAGCATGGGACCCTCCTACAATGAGCAGTTCTTC. Its protein product is CASSMGPSYNEQFF.

This clonotype was recorded a few times. This chain uses TRBV7-6 with TRBJ1-1; no definite D call. Trimming took 2 bases from V and 3 from J, leaving 16 bases between them. Germline CDR1 is SGHVS and CDR2 is FNYEAQ. The CDR3 extends over 16 amino acids. The CDR3 here is CASSLNSWAADTEAFF. The DNA for the CDR3 is TGTGCCAGCAGCTTAAACAGTTGGGCAGCGGACACTGAAGCTTTCTTT.

The chain has TRBV6-5 and TRBJ1-4, with 9 bases aligning to TRBD1. The V gene end was trimmed by 6 bases and the J gene end by 8 bases; junction bases not matched to a gene: 13. The CDR3 extends over 16 amino acids. The V gene's germline CDR1 is MNHEY and CDR2 SVGAGI. The CDR3 protein is CASSSSSGTGHEKLFF. The CDR3 bases are TGTGCCAGCAGCTCCTCATCCGGGACAGGGCACGAAAAACTGTTTTTT.

The chain has TRBV6-2 or TRBV6-3 and TRBJ2-6, with TRBD1 as a possible D gene (6 bases). Germline lookup yields CDR1 MNHEY and CDR2 SVGEGT. This CDR3 has 17 residues. The V and J ends lost 1 base and 1 base respectively, with 11 bases between them. This CDR3 reads CASSYLGHVSGANVLTF. CDR3 coding DNA: TGTGCCAGCAGTTACTTGGGACATGTTTCTGGGGCCAACGTCCTGACTTTC.

This clonotype was seen only a few times. The J gene is TRBJ1-6, the V gene TRBV25-1, with no clear D. V lost 2 bases and J lost 10, with 9 bases in between. Germline CDR1 is MGHDK and CDR2 is SYGVNS. The CDR3 runs 13 residues. CDR3 coding DNA: TGTGCCAGCAGTGAAGGGTTTGGATCACCCCTCCACTTT. This sequence encodes CASSEGFGSPLHF.

This clonotype showed up just a few times. This chain uses TRBV7-6 with TRBJ1-2; 7 bases map to TRBD1. Germline V lookup: CDR1 SGHVS, CDR2 FNYEAQ. The V gene end was trimmed by 5 bases and the J gene end by 3 bases; junction bases not matched to a gene: 9. CDR3 length: 15 residues. This chain's CDR3 is CASSPGQDVDYGYTF. For the CDR3, the DNA is TGTGCCAGCAGCCCTGGACAGGATGTAGACTATGGCTACACCTTC.

The rearrangement links TRBV19 to TRBJ1-4, with no clear D. V lost 9 bases and J lost 0, with 8 bases in between. The germline CDR1 and CDR2 sequences are LNHDA and SQIVND (reference sequence). The CDR3 length is 13 residues. This CDR3 is CASWAATNEKLFF. CDR3 DNA sequence: TGTGCCAGCTGGGCAGCAACTAATGAAAAACTGTTTTTT.

J is TRBJ2-1 and V is TRBV7-2; unclear D gene. The V end was cut by 1 base, the J end by 7 bases, with 11 bases between. From germline, CDR1 is SGHTA and CDR2 FQGNSA. The CDR3 runs 14 residues. CDR3 nucleotides: TGTGCCAGCAGCTTAGATTCGGTGGGAAATGAGCAGTTCTTC. Protein: CASSLDSVGNEQFF. The whole variable domain, remainder taken from reference TRBV7-2 and TRBJ2-1, is GAGVSQSPSNKVTEKGKDVELRCDPISGHTALYWYRQSLGQGLEFLIYFQGNSAPDKSGLPSDRFSAERTGGSVSTLTIQRTQQEDSAVYLCASSLDSVGNEQFFGPGTRLTVL.

This clonotype has only a few counts. The CDR3 region has the DNA TGTGCCAGCAGCTTAATTGGGCACGAGCAGTACTTC. It codes for CASSLIGHEQYF. The gene calls are TRBV7-6 and TRBJ2-7; D gene unclear. V shed 2 bases and J shed 5 bases, with 7 bases lying between them. The germline V gene encodes CDR1 SGHVS and CDR2 FNYEAQ. The CDR3 contains 12 residues.

This clonotype was found a few times. The chain links TRBV7-9 to TRBJ2-5, with a tentative D call TRBD2 (5 bases). CDR1 SEHNR and CDR2 FQNEAQ come from the germline V gene (reference sequence). Trimming removed 5 bases from V and 0 bases from J, with 16 bases in between. CDR3 length: 16 amino acids. The CDR3 loop is CASSVGANHNQETQYF. In nucleotides, the CDR3 is TGTGCCAGCAGCGTGGGAGCAAATCACAACCAAGAGACCCAGTACTTC.

This clonotype occurred a few times. The chain uses TRBV7-2 and TRBJ1-2, with a tentative D call TRBD1 (5 bases). CDR1 is SGHTA and CDR2 is FQGNSA in the germline V gene. CDR3 length: 13 amino acids. Trimming pared 5 bases from V and 7 bases from J, leaving 14 bases between. DNA for the CDR3: TGTGCCAGCAGCCAGACAGTGTACCTTGGCTACACCTTC. Protein: CASSQTVYLGYTF.

The rearrangement links TRBV20-1 to TRBJ2-5; D gene uncertain. CDR3 size: 9 residues. CDR1 and CDR2 from the germline V gene are DFQATT and SNEGSKA (reference sequence). Deletions cut 7 bases from V and 5 bases from J, with 5 bases between. The CDR3 region has the DNA TGCAGTGGTTGGGAGACCCAGTACTTC. Translation: CSGWETQYF.

The J gene is TRBJ1-2, the V gene TRBV7-6; D not resolved. Germline values: CDR1 SGHVS, CDR2 FNYEAQ. The CDR3 totals 13 residues. V lost 5 bases to trimming and J lost 8 bases, with 15 bases between them. Here the CDR3 reads CASSPFGGYGYTF. CDR3 coding DNA: TGTGCCAGCAGCCCCTTCGGCGGTTACGGCTACACCTTC.

The chain carries TRBV19 and TRBJ1-1; D uncertain. The germline CDR1 and CDR2 sequences are LNHDA and SQIVND (reference sequence). This CDR3 spans 14 amino acids. The germline V and J ends were trimmed by 0 bases and 5 bases, with 10 bases remaining between them. This CDR3 reads CASSIEGAGTEAFF. As DNA, the CDR3 is TGTGCCAGTAGTATAGAGGGCGCGGGGACTGAAGCTTTCTTT.

This clonotype was recorded a few times. The chain carries TRBV6-4 and TRBJ2-3; 12 bases match TRBD1. The ends lost 10 bases at V and 6 bases at J; junction bases unmatched: 5. From germline, CDR1 is MRHNA and CDR2 SNTAGT. CDR3 length: 13 amino acids. The CDR3 DNA reads as TGTGCCACCTCGGGACAGGGGGCGGATACGCAGTATTTT. Protein product: CATSGQGADTQYF.

This clonotype appeared a few times. The V call is TRBV4-1, the J call TRBJ2-5, with D unclear. Germline CDR1 is MGHRA and CDR2 is YSYEKL. V shed 1 base and J shed 1 base, with 7 bases lying between them. The CDR3 contains 14 residues. The chain's CDR3 is CASSQVGSQETQYF. The CDR3 nucleotides are TGCGCCAGCAGCCAAGTGGGGTCCCAAGAGACCCAGTACTTC.

V gene TRBV28 combines with J gene TRBJ1-2; TRBD1 is a possible D gene (5 bases). The CDR3 runs 14 residues. V was pared by 7 bases and J by 4 bases, with 16 bases between. Germline loops: CDR1 MDHEN, CDR2 SYDVKM. The CDR3 here is CASTPPGRLYGYTF. The CDR3 DNA is TGTGCCAGCACACCGCCGGGACGCCTCTATGGCTACACCTTC.

The gene calls are TRBV7-8 and TRBJ2-1, with TRBD2 identical over 8 bases. Germline loops: CDR1 SGHVS, CDR2 FQNEAQ. The J segment lost 8 bases and the V segment lost 5 bases, leaving 11 bases of the junction unmatched. The CDR3 runs to 15 residues. CDR3 in amino acids: CASSVGLAGVDEQFF. The CDR3 nucleotides read TGTGCCAGCAGCGTCGGACTAGCCGGCGTAGATGAGCAGTTCTTC.

This clonotype was seen a single time. This chain uses TRBV29-1 with TRBJ2-3, with 10 bases that match TRBD2. Trimming removed 4 bases from V and 3 bases from J; junction bases left unmatched: 4. The germline V gene encodes CDR1 SQVTM and CDR2 ANQGSEA. There are 14 residues in the CDR3. The CDR3 is CSVGTSGITDTQYF. DNA of the CDR3: TGCAGCGTTGGTACTAGCGGGATAACAGATACGCAGTATTTT.

This clonotype was observed a handful of times. The chain uses TRBV12-3 or TRBV12-4 and TRBJ2-5, with D perhaps TRBD2 (5 bases). CDR3 length: 13 residues. Trimming took 3 bases from V and 8 from J, leaving 13 bases between them. CDR3 region: CASSFALADTQYF. In DNA form, the CDR3 reads TGTGCCAGCAGTTTCGCCCTAGCTGATACCCAGTACTTC.

This clonotype has a single count. The chain employs TRBV27 and TRBJ2-7; 7 bases agree with TRBD2. V was pared by 5 bases and J by 5 bases, with 9 bases of the junction left unmatched. The length of the CDR3 is 14 residues. The germline V gene has CDR1 MNHEY and CDR2 SMNVEV (reference sequence). The CDR3 is CASSGTTSWDEQYF. CDR3 nucleotide sequence: TGTGCCAGCAGTGGGACGACTAGCTGGGACGAGCAGTACTTC.